The present T cell receptor (beta chain) was sequenced within a study of PD-1 blockade in classical Hodgkin lymphoma. The wider study: Treatment was intravenous nivolumab, 3 mg/kg every 2 weeks, until progression.

This CDR3 has 12 residues. Per germline, CDR1 MDHEN and CDR2 SYDVKM. V was cut by 6 bases and J by 7 bases, with 12 bases left in between. The data were produced by immunoSEQ multiplex PCR, yet TCRdb's version contains in-frame clones alone and is incomplete. The data contain fewer than 15,000 clones, 89% of them singletons. The study, taken as a whole, reports: Patients newly diagnosed and complete responders had comparable baseline diversity. Those patients who began receiving nivolumab less than 1 year after ASCT had lower diversity, and they were excluded. At C4D1, TCR diversity had climbed significantly for CD4+ cells, though not for CD8+ cells.

Described time point: cycle 4 day 1 (C4D1), after 5 to 7 weeks of nivolumab. All patients relapsed after autologous stem cell transplantation, and brentuximab vedotin exposure varied. Magnetic negative selection isolated CD8+ T cells from thawed PBMCs. The table lists this clone with a few counts. Its antigen is currently unknown. The chain uses TRBV28 and TRBJ1-1; weak D call: TRBD1 (6 bases). Specimen: CD8+ T cells from blood, collected before the fourth cycle of nivolumab. The receptor was isolated from a human donor with classical Hodgkin lymphoma. CDR3 protein: CASSTTGFEAFF. In nucleotides, the CDR3 is TGTGCCAGCAGCACGACAGGTTTTGAAGCTTTCTTT. The whole variable domain, remainder taken from reference TRBV28 and TRBJ1-1, is DVKVTQSSRYLVKRTGEKVFLECVQDMDHENMFWYRQDPGLGLRLIYFSYDVKMKEKGDIPEGYSVSREKKERFSLILESASTNQTSMYLCASSTTGFEAFFGQGTRLTVV.